This T cell receptor (beta chain) was captured by sequencing in a study of cytotoxic CD8 clonotypes in ibrutinib-treated CLL. In the study overall: Averaging across samples gave about 240,000 productive templates and roughly 88,000 productive rearrangements. General study points: An increase in clonality occurred at ibrutinib response, followed by a return toward baseline at progression. Sustained-remission and progressing patients diverged in sampling times.

The ends were cut back, 6 bases at V and 3 bases at J, with 12 bases in the middle. Germline CDR1 and CDR2: SNHLY and FYNNEI. This CDR3 contains 14 residues. Turning to this clone: Its antigen is still unknown.

Measured with immunoSEQ multiplex PCR; TCRdb has only the in-frame clones, and not every one. The sample comprises 130,000 or so clones, approximately 75% of which are singletons, and 28% rests with the top ten. The material was PBMCs, obtained after 12 months of ibrutinib treatment. The chain links TRBV2 to TRBJ1-5, with D unclear. The sequence was collected from a human donor with chronic lymphocytic leukemia. The CDR3 DNA sequence: TGTGCCAGCAGCACGGGAGGTTCCAATCAGCCCCAGCATTTT. Translation gives CASSTGGSNQPQHF.